The entry below describes one T cell receptor beta chain. The target antigen is unknown. This entry is derived from a study of graft-versus-host responses after intestinal transplantation. Across the study: Recipients got multivisceral, liver-intestinal, or isolated intestinal transplants. Recipients were all induced with anti-thymocyte globulin, then given tacrolimus and steroids for roughly 3 years.

The repertoire was sequenced with immunoSEQ multiplex PCR; TCRdb's copy has only in-frame clones and lacks some. The data show about 96,000 clones, 80% to 95% seen once. Points from the study as a whole: Early after transplant, HvG declines were associated with peak levels of circulating GvH clones.

CDR1 and CDR2 from the germline V gene are MDHEN and SYDVKM. The junction had 7 bases not matched to a gene; V was cut back by 6 bases and J by 4 bases. CDR3 length equals 14 residues. The origin of this receptor is a human donor who received an intestinal transplant. The J gene is TRBJ1-2, the V gene TRBV28; the match to TRBD1 covers 8 bases. The sample here was unstimulated CD4+ T cells sorted from spleen or lymph node cells, taken before intestinal transplant. CDR3 residues: CASRATGAAYGYTF. The CDR3 DNA reads as TGTGCCAGCAGGGCGACAGGGGCCGCCTATGGCTACACCTTC.